The clone carrying this T cell receptor beta chain was observed a handful of times. The antigen is not known. Profiled with immunoSEQ multiplex PCR; TCRdb holds only in-frame clones, not every one. The table records around 170,000 clones, around 84% of them present only once. This specimen belongs to a study of cytomegalovirus exposure and HLA in healthy donors. Background on the study: In a later analysis, it was reported that the roughly 120 validation repertoires had been produced on the same platform as the roughly 610 repertoires belonging to the first cohort.

Overall study results and limits: Reported performance of the classifier showed diagnosis of cytomegalovirus status with high specificity and sensitivity. In a later analysis, first-cohort TCR clusters were found to tend to co-occur in the approximately 110 validation repertoires. The authors listed 150 to 200 TCR beta chains as cytomegalovirus-associated.

The CDR3 is 15 residues long. Germline-derived CDR1 and CDR2 are LNHDA and SQIVND (reference sequence). Unmatched junction bases numbered 9, after V lost 9 bases and J lost 2 bases. The rearrangement links TRBV19 to TRBJ2-1; 8 bases align to TRBD2. The TCR was taken from a man between 18 and 35 years old in good health and CMV-seropositive. The sequencing input was PBMCs. DNA of the CDR3: TGTGCCAGCGCAATAGCGGGGTTTACCTACAATGAGCAGTTCTTC. Its translation: CASAIAGFTYNEQFF.